One and the same sample provided the 11 T cell receptor beta chains below, sequenced in a study of blood T cell repertoires in COVID-19. Assay used: immunoSEQ multiplex PCR; TCRdb lists only in-frame clones, some missing. The sample includes approximately 150,000 clones, around 87% of them seen just once. Sequenced material: peripheral blood. Receptor source: a woman aged 55-69 years with active or convalescent COVID-19.

The chain is built from TRBV27 and TRBJ2-1; D may be TRBD1 (6 bases). V was cut by 2 bases and J by 6 bases, with 14 bases left in between. Per the germline V gene, CDR1 is MNHEY and CDR2 is SMNVEV (reference sequence). The CDR3 runs to 15 residues. The CDR3 DNA reads as TGTGCCAGCAGTTTAGTGGGGGCGCGGGTCAATGAGCAGTTCTTC. Its protein product is CASSLVGARVNEQFF.

V gene TRBV7-6 combines with J gene TRBJ1-3; tentative D call: TRBD1 (5 bases). The CDR3 runs to 15 residues. Trimming removed 2 bases from V and 0 bases from J, with 8 bases in between. Germline assignment: CDR1 SGHVS and CDR2 FNYEAQ. In DNA, the CDR3 is TGTGCCAGCAGCTTACAGGGAGGCTCTGGAAACACCATATATTTT. As protein: CASSLQGGSGNTIYF.

The V and J genes are TRBV6-4 and TRBJ1-1, with unresolved D. Germline-derived CDR1 and CDR2 are MRHNA and SNTAGT. The CDR3 has 13 residues. Trimming removed 4 bases at V and 0 bases at J, with 6 bases between. The CDR3 region is CASSAEVNTEAFF. CDR3 bases: TGTGCCAGCAGTGCGGAGGTGAACACTGAAGCTTTCTTT.

The rearrangement links TRBV7-8 to TRBJ1-5; D uncertain. The CDR3 runs 13 residues. Germline values: CDR1 SGHVS, CDR2 FQNEAQ. V was cut by 4 bases and J by 4 bases, with 8 bases left in between. For the CDR3, the DNA is TGTGCCAGCAGCTACGACGGGAATCAGCCCCAGCATTTT. This encodes CASSYDGNQPQHF.

V usage is TRBV6-1 and J usage is TRBJ1-3, with TRBD1 as a possible D gene (6 bases). The CDR3 length is 19 residues. In germline, CDR1 is MNHNS, CDR2 SASEGT. The V and J ends lost 4 bases and 0 bases respectively, with 22 bases between them. The CDR3, as DNA: TGTGCCAGCAGTGGCCCGTGGGGACATTCCGAAGACTCTGGAAACACCATATATTTT. Encoded protein: CASSGPWGHSEDSGNTIYF.

The chain couples TRBV3-1 (or the pseudogene TRBV3-2) to TRBJ2-7; 8 bases align to TRBD1. Germline V lookup: CDR1 LGHDT, CDR2 YNNKEL (reference sequence). The CDR3 consists of 14 residues. V lost 4 bases and J lost 2; bases outside the gene matches: 4. This CDR3 is CASSPGTGPYEQYF. The CDR3 region has the DNA TGTGCCAGCAGCCCCGGGACAGGACCCTACGAGCAGTACTTC.

V usage is TRBV5-6 and J usage is TRBJ1-3, with D hard to call. Germline V gene lookup returns CDR1 SGHDT and CDR2 YYEEEE. This CDR3 has 16 residues. Trimming left V 1 base short and J 0 bases short, with 11 bases between. CDR3 DNA sequence: TGTGCCAGCAGCTTGACGGAGGCTCACTCTGGAAACACCATATATTTT. It codes for CASSLTEAHSGNTIYF.

In this sample, this clone turned up once. The genes are TRBV7-9 and TRBJ2-3, with a tentative D call TRBD2 (5 bases). The CDR3 has 15 residues. Germline CDR1 and CDR2: SEHNR and FQNEAQ (reference sequence). V lost 1 base and J 1 base, leaving 9 bases between the germline ends. The chain's CDR3 is CASSLVDGGTDTQYF. CDR3 sequence (DNA): TGTGCCAGCAGCTTAGTCGACGGGGGCACAGATACGCAGTATTTT. Based on the CDR3 plus reference TRBV7-9 and TRBJ2-3, the full variable domain is DTGVSQNPRHKITKRGQNVTFRCDPISEHNRLYWYRQTLGQGPEFLTYFQNEAQLEKSRLLSDRFSAERPKGSFSTLEIQRTEQGDSAMYLCASSLVDGGTDTQYFGPGTRLTVL.

The chain recombines TRBV10-3 with TRBJ1-4; TRBD1 aligns across 7 bases. Trimming at V came to 10 bases and at J to 7 bases, leaving 9 bases not matched to a gene. This CDR3 has 13 amino acids. Germline CDR1 and CDR2: ENHRY and SYGVKD. CDR3 DNA sequence: TGTGCCACTACGGGACAGAGATCTGAAAAACTGTTTTTT. This gives the protein CATTGQRSEKLFF.

J is TRBJ1-1 and V is TRBV4-3, with 7 bases aligning to TRBD1. Germline lookup yields CDR1 LGHNA and CDR2 YSLEER. With 3 bases clipped from V and 0 bases from J, the junction kept 7 bases outside the gene matches. This CDR3 comprises 16 residues. The CDR3 region is CASSQATTGMNTEAFF. The CDR3 bases are TGCGCCAGCAGCCAGGCGACGACAGGGATGAACACTGAAGCTTTCTTT.

The rearrangement links TRBV5-5 to TRBJ1-2, with a weak D call TRBD1 (6 bases). Trimming stripped 2 bases from V and 4 bases from J, with 18 bases between. CDR1 SGHKS and CDR2 YYEKEE come from the germline V gene (reference sequence). The CDR3 sequence is 16 residues long. The CDR3 reads CASSFIGQGNTYGYTF. The CDR3 bases are TGTGCCAGCAGCTTTATTGGGCAGGGGAACACCTATGGCTACACCTTC.